This T cell receptor beta chain was obtained from a study of T-cell reconstitution after alpha-beta-depleted transplantation in children. A library of TCRbeta sequences, prepared with unique molecular identifiers, was generated. TCRdb re-analysed the PCR reads in MiXCR, keeping a single row per CDR3 protein. The repertoire includes approximately 340,000 distinct CDR3 sequences, approximately 10% of them detected once, and 2% to 3% sits in the top ten. This clonotype has just a few counts. There are 15 residues in the CDR3. Germline V gives CDR1 MGHRA, CDR2 YSYEKL. V was trimmed by 0 bases and J by 5 bases, leaving 13 bases between them.

This sequence joins TRBV4-1 and TRBJ2-5; tentative D call: TRBD2 (7 bases). The sequence was collected from a human donor who donated a stem cell graft to a child with acute lymphoblastic leukemia. Sequencing used PBMCs from the stem cell graft donor, obtained from the stem cell graft. The CDR3 DNA follows: TGCGCCAGCAGCCAAGAAGGGGGGGGTTTCGAGACCCAGTACTTC. This encodes CASSQEGGGFETQYF.